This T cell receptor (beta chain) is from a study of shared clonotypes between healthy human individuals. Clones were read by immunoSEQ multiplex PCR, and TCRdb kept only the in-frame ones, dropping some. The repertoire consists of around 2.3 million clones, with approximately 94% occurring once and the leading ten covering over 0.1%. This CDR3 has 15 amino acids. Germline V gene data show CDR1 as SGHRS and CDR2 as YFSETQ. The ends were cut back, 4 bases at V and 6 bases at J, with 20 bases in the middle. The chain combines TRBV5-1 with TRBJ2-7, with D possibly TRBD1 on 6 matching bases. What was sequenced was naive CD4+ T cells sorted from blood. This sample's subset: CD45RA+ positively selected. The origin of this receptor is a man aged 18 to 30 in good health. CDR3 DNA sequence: TGCGCCAGCAGCGCGGAGACAGGTTCTGTATCCGAGCAGTACTTC. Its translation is CASSAETGSVSEQYF.